This T cell receptor (beta chain) was captured by sequencing in a study of B cell selection in AIRE deficiency. Regulatory T cells were sorted as CD4+CD25hiCD127low/negative cells. The CDR3 extends over 11 amino acids. Germline CDR1 is DFQATT and CDR2 is SNEGSKA (reference sequence). V was shortened by 5 bases and J by 3 bases, with 7 bases between the two germline ends. Only in-frame clones appear in the TCRdb table, and some are missing; sequencing was by immunoSEQ multiplex PCR. The profile shows tens of thousands of clones, approximately 94% of them singletons. J is TRBJ2-5 and V is TRBV20-1, with D unclear. The receptor comes from a human donor with AIRE deficiency. Material: Tregs sorted from PBMCs. The DNA of the CDR3 is TGCAGTGCTCTAAGGGAAGAGACCCAGTACTTC. Translated, it gives CSALREETQYF.